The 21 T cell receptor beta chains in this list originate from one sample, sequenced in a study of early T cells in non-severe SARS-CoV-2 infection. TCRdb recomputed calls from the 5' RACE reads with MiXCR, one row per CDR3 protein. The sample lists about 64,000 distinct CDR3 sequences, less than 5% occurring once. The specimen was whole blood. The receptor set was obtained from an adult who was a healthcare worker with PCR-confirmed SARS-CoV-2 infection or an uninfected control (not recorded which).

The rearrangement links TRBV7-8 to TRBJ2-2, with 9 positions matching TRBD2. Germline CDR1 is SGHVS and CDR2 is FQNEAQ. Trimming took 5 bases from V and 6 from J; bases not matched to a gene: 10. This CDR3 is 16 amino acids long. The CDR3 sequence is CASSPSALAGPGELFF. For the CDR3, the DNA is TGTGCCAGCAGCCCCTCTGCGCTAGCGGGACCCGGGGAGCTGTTTTTT.

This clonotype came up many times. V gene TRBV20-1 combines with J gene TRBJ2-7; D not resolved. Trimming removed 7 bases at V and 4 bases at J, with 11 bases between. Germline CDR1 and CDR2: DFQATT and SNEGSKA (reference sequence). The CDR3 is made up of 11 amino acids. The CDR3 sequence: CSGTDGYEQYF. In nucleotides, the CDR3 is TGCAGTGGGACGGACGGTTACGAGCAGTACTTC.

CDR3 residues: CASSLGDRGAETQYF. CDR3 DNA sequence: TGCGCCAGCAGCTTGGGGGACAGGGGAGCGGAGACCCAGTACTTC. The chain couples TRBV5-1 to TRBJ2-5, with 10 bases lining up with TRBD1. Per germline, CDR1 SGHRS and CDR2 YFSETQ. Trimming at V came to 0 bases and at J to 5 bases, leaving 4 bases not matched to a gene. The CDR3 totals 15 residues.

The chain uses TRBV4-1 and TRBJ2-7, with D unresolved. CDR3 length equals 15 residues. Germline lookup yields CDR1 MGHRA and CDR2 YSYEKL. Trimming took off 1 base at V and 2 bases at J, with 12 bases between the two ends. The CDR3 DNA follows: TGCGCCAGCAGCCAAGCGACGGTGATCCCCTACGAGCAGTACTTC. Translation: CASSQATVIPYEQYF.

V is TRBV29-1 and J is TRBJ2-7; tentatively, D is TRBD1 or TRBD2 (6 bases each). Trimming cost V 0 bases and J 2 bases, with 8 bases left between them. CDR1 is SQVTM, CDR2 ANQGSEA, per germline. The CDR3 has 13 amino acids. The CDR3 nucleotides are TGCAGCGTTGAAGAAGGGGGGACCTACGAGCAGTACTTC. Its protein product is CSVEEGGTYEQYF.

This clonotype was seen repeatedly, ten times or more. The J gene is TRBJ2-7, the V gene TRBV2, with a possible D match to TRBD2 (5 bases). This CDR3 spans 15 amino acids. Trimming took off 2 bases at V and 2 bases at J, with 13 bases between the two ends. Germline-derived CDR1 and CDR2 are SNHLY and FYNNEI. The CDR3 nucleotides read TGTGCCAGCAGTGAACGGCCGCTAGCTGCCTACGAGCAGTACTTC. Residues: CASSERPLAAYEQYF.

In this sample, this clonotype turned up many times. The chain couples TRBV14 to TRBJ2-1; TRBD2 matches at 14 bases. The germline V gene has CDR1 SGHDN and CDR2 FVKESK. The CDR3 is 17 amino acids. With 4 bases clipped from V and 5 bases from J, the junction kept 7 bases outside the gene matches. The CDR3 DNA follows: TGTGCCAGCAGCCGCGAGGGACTAGCGGGGGTTAACAATGAGCAGTTCTTC. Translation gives CASSREGLAGVNNEQFF.

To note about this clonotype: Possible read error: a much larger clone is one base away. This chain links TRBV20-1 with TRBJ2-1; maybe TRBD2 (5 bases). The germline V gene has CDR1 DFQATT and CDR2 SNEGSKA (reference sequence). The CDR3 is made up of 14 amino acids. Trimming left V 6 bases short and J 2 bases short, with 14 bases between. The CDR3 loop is CSARELQAYNEQFF. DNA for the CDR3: TGCAGTGCGAGGGAACTCCAGGCCTACAATGAGCAGTTCTTC.

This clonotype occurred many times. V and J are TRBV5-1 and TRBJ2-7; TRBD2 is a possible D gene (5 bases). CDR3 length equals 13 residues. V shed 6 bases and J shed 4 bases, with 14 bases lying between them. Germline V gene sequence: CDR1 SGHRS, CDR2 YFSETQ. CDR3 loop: CASTRAPGYEQYF. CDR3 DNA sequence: TGCGCCAGCACCCGGGCCCCGGGATACGAGCAGTACTTC.

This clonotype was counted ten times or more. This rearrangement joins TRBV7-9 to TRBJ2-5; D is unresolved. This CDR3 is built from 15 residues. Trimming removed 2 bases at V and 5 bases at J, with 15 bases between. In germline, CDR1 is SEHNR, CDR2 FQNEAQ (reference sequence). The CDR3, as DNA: TGTGCCAGCAGCTTAAGCCCGCAAATGCACGAGACCCAGTACTTC. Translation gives CASSLSPQMHETQYF.

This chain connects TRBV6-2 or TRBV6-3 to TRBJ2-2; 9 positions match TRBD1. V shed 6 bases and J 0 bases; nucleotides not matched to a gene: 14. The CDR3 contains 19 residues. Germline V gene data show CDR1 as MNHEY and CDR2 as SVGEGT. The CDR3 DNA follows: TGTGCCAGCAGACTATTTTGGACAGGGGCCTTCGCGAACACCGGGGAGCTGTTTTTT. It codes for CASRLFWTGAFANTGELFF.

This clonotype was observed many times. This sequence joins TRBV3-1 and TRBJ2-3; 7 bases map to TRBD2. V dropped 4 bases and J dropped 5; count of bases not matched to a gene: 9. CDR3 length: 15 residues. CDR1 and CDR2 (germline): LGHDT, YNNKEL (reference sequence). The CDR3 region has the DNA TGTGCCAGCAGCCGGGAGGGCCGGGAAATAGATACGCAGTATTTT. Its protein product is CASSREGREIDTQYF.

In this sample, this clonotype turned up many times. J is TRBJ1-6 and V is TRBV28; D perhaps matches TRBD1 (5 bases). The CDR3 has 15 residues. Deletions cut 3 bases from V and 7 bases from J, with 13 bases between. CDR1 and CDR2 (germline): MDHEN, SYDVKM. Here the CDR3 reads CASSFAGGWNSPLHF. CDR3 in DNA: TGTGCCAGCAGTTTTGCGGGGGGATGGAATTCACCCCTCCACTTT.

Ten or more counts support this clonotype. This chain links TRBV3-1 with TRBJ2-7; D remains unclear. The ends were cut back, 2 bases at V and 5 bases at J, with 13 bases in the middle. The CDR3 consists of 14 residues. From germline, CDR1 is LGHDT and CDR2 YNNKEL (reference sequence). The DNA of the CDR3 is TGTGCCAGCAGCCAACAACTCCCCCCGGACGAGCAGTACTTC. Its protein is CASSQQLPPDEQYF.

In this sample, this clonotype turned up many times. The CDR3 nucleotides read TGCGCCAGCAGCTTGGACTATCGGACTAGGCGTCTTGTGGAGACCCAGTACTTC. The encoded protein is CASSLDYRTRRLVETQYF. The chain uses TRBV5-1 and TRBJ2-5, with 7 bases that match TRBD2. The V gene end was trimmed by 0 bases and the J gene end by 5 bases; junction bases not matched to a gene: 16. The CDR3 spans 18 residues. The germline CDR1 and CDR2 sequences are SGHRS and YFSETQ.

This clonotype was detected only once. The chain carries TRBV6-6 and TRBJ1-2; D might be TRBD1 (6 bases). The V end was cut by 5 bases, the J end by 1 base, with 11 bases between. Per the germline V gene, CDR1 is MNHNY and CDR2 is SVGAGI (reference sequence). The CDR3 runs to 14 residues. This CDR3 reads CASSPYRDNYGYTF. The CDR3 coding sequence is TGTGCCAGCAGTCCCTACAGGGATAACTATGGCTACACCTTC.

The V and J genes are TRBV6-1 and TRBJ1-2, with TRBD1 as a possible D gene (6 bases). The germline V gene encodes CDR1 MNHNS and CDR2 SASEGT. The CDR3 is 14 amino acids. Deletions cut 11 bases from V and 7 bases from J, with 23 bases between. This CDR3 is CAGSTGQRYGGYTF. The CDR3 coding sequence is TGTGCCGGGTCTACTGGACAGAGGTATGGTGGCTACACCTTC.

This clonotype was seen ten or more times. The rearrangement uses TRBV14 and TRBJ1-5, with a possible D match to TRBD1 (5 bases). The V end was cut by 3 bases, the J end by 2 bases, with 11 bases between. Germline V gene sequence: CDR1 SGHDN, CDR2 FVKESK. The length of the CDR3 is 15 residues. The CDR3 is CASSHATAGNQPQHF. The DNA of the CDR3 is TGTGCCAGCAGCCATGCGACAGCGGGCAATCAGCCCCAGCATTTT. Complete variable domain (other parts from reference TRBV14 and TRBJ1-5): EAGVTQFPSHSVIEKGQTVTLRCDPISGHDNLYWYRRVMGKEIKFLLHFVKESKQDESGMPNNRFLAERTGGTYSTLKVQPAELEDSGVYFCASSHATAGNQPQHFGDGTRLSIL.

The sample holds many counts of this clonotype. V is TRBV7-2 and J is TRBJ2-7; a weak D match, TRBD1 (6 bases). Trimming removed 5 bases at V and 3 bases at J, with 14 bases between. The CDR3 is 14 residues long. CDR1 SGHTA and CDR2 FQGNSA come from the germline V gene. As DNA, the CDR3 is TGTGCCAGCAGCCCAAATGCAGGGGACTACGAGCAGTACTTC. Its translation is CASSPNAGDYEQYF.

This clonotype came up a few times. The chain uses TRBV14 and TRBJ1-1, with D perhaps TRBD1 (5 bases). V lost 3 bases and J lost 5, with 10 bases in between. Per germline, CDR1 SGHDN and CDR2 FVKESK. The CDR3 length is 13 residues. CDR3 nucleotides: TGTGCCAGCAGCCAGGGACTAGGGACTGAAGCTTTCTTT. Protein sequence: CASSQGLGTEAFF.

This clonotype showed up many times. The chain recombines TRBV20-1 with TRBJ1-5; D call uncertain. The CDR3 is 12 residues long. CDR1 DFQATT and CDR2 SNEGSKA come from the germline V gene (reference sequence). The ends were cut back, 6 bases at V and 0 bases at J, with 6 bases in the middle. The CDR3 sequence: CSAISSNQPQHF. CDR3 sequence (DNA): TGCAGTGCGATCAGTAGCAATCAGCCCCAGCATTTT.